This T cell receptor (beta chain) is drawn from a study of CD4 T cells in relation to SARS-CoV-2 and coronaviruses. The data were produced by immunoSEQ multiplex PCR, yet TCRdb's version contains in-frame clones alone and is incomplete. In the table there are some 70,000 clones, about 92% of which are singletons. Concerning this clone itself: An end of the junction does not agree with germline; a read error may underlie this.

Before the COVID-19 pandemic, during about 2011-2019, CD4+ T cells were taken from unexposed donors. The CDR3 runs to 13 residues. CDR1 and CDR2 (germline): MNHEY, SVGAGI. The chain is built from TRBV6-5 and TRBJ1-5, with D possibly being TRBD1 (6 bases). The receptor was derived from a human donor in good health. The specimen was naive CD4+ T cells from PBMCs. Subset given: naive CD4+ T cells isolated by negative enrichment. This CDR3 reads CASSTTGPQAQHF. The CDR3 DNA reads TGTGCCAGCAGTACCACAGGGCCTCAGGCCCAGCATTTT.